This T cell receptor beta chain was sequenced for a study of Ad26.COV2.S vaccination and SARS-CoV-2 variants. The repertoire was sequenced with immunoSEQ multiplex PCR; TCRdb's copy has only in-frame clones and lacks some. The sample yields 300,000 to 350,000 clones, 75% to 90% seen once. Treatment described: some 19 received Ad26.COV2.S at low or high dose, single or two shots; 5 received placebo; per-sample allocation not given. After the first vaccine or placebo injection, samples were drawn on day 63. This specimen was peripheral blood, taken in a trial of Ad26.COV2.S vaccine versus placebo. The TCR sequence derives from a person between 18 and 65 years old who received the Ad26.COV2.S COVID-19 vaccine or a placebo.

This CDR3 reads CASSFRQVLLSGANVLTF. The CDR3 region has the DNA TGTGCCAGCAGCTTTAGACAGGTTTTACTTTCTGGGGCCAACGTCCTGACTTTC. The chain links TRBV5-5 to TRBJ2-6, with D possibly matching TRBD1 (6 bases). In germline, CDR1 is SGHKS, CDR2 YYEKEE (reference sequence). The CDR3 sequence is 18 residues long. V was pared by 2 bases and J by 1 base, with 16 bases between. The whole variable domain, remainder taken from reference TRBV5-5 and TRBJ2-6, is DAGVTQSPTHLIKTRGQQVTLRCSPISGHKSVSWYQQVLGQGPQFIFQYYEKEERGRGNFPDRFSARQFPNYSSELNVNALLLGDSALYLCASSFRQVLLSGANVLTFGAGSRLTVL.